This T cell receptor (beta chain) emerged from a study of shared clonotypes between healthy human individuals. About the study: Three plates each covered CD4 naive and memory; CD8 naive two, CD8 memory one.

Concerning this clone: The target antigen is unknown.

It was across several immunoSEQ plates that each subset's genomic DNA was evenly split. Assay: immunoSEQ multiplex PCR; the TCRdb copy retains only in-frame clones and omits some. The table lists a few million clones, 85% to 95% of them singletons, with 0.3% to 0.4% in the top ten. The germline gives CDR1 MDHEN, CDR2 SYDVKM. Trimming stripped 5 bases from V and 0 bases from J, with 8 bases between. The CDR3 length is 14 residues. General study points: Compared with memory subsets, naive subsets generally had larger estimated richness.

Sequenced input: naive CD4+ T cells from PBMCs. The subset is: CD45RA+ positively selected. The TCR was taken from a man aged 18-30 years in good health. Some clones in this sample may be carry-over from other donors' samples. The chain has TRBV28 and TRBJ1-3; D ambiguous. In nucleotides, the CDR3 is TGTGCCAGCAGTGTGGCGGGCTCTGGAAACACCATATATTTT. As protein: CASSVAGSGNTIYF.